This is a list of T cell receptor beta chains from one sample in a study of blood T cell repertoires in COVID-19. The protocol was immunoSEQ multiplex PCR, while the TCRdb copy is restricted to in-frame clones and leaves out a portion. The data contain about 460,000 clones, 80% to 90% of them singletons. Input material: PBMCs or T cells enriched from blood (not recorded which). The receptors stem from a woman in her sixties who had recovered from COVID-19. Both conserved end residues are part of each CDR3. The D gene is left open where the match is weak. Size tells how often a clone was seen (once, few, many) or the class of an expanded clone, and some rows leave it out.

J gene: TRBJ2-1; V gene: TRBV7-9; D gene: .; clone size: .; CDR3 protein: CASSPRGGDNEQFF; CDR3 DNA: TGTGCCAGCAGCCCCCGGGGAGGAGACAATGAGCAGTTCTTC
J gene: TRBJ1-5; V gene: TRBV2; D gene: .; clone size: .; CDR3 protein: CASSPQGFSNQPQHF; CDR3 DNA: TGTGCCAGCAGTCCACAGGGTTTTAGCAATCAGCCCCAGCATTTT
J gene: TRBJ2-2; V gene: TRBV15; D gene: .; clone size: once; CDR3 protein: CATSRASGNTGELFF; CDR3 DNA: TGTGCCACCAGCAGAGCGTCCGGGAACACCGGGGAGCTGTTTTTT
J gene: TRBJ2-7; V gene: TRBV3-1/TRBV3-2; D gene: TRBD1; clone size: .; CDR3 protein: CASSQGPDRSSYEQYF; CDR3 DNA: TGTGCCAGCAGCCAAGGCCCGGACAGGAGCTCCTACGAGCAGTACTTC
J gene: TRBJ2-2; V gene: TRBV4-1; D gene: TRBD2; clone size: .; CDR3 protein: CASSQVAGRGDTGELFF; CDR3 DNA: TGCGCCAGCAGCCAAGTAGCGGGGAGGGGCGACACCGGGGAGCTGTTTTTT
J gene: TRBJ1-3; V gene: TRBV10-1; D gene: .; clone size: .; CDR3 protein: CVSSDGGAGNTIYF; CDR3 DNA: TGCGTCAGCAGTGATGGAGGGGCTGGAAACACCATATATTTT
J gene: TRBJ1-2; V gene: TRBV6-5; D gene: TRBD1; clone size: .; CDR3 protein: CASSSPDREGGRGYTF; CDR3 DNA: TGTGCCAGCAGTTCCCCCGACAGGGAAGGGGGCCGGGGCTACACCTTC
J gene: TRBJ1-4; V gene: TRBV9; D gene: .; clone size: once; CDR3 protein: CASSVDPGEKLFF; CDR3 DNA: TGTGCCAGCAGCGTAGATCCAGGGGAAAAACTGTTTTTT
J gene: TRBJ2-5; V gene: TRBV7-2; D gene: TRBD1; clone size: .; CDR3 protein: CASSLTGGWQETQYF; CDR3 DNA: TGTGCCAGCAGCTTAACAGGGGGCTGGCAAGAGACCCAGTACTTC
J gene: TRBJ1-2; V gene: TRBV21-1; D gene: .; clone size: .; CDR3 protein: CASSKGGRGHGYTF; CDR3 DNA: TGTGCCAGCAGCAAAGGGGGCAGGGGGCATGGCTACACCTTC
J gene: TRBJ2-3; V gene: TRBV11-2; D gene: .; clone size: .; CDR3 protein: CASTQEGRDSDTQYF; CDR3 DNA: TGTGCCAGCACCCAGGAGGGCAGGGACTCAGATACGCAGTATTTT
J gene: TRBJ2-1; V gene: TRBV30; D gene: .; clone size: .; CDR3 protein: CAWSVTGGTYNEQFF; CDR3 DNA: TGTGCCTGGAGTGTGACCGGGGGAACCTACAATGAGCAGTTCTTC
J gene: TRBJ1-2; V gene: TRBV2; D gene: .; clone size: once; CDR3 protein: CASSENEGYRGYTF; CDR3 DNA: TGTGCCAGCAGTGAAAACGAGGGTTACCGTGGCTACACCTTC
J gene: TRBJ2-1; V gene: TRBV19; D gene: TRBD2; clone size: few; CDR3 protein: CATGRASGGKSSYNEQFF; CDR3 DNA: TGTGCCACCGGACGGGCTAGCGGGGGCAAAAGCTCCTACAATGAGCAGTTCTTC
J gene: TRBJ1-2; V gene: TRBV6-5; D gene: .; clone size: once; CDR3 protein: CASSYSSGRYGYTF; CDR3 DNA: TGTGCCAGCAGTTACTCGTCAGGCCGCTATGGCTACACCTTC
J gene: TRBJ2-7; V gene: TRBV7-8; D gene: .; clone size: .; CDR3 protein: CASSKTEFSYEQYF; CDR3 DNA: TGTGCCAGCAGCAAAACAGAATTTTCCTACGAGCAGTACTTC
J gene: TRBJ2-1; V gene: TRBV18; D gene: .; clone size: .; CDR3 protein: CASSRDNEQFF; CDR3 DNA: TGTGCCAGCTCACGCGACAATGAGCAGTTCTTC
J gene: TRBJ1-5; V gene: TRBV19; D gene: TRBD1; clone size: .; CDR3 protein: CASRPGQALNQPQHF; CDR3 DNA: TGTGCCAGTAGGCCAGGACAGGCCCTAAATCAGCCCCAGCATTTT
J gene: TRBJ2-5; V gene: TRBV4-1; D gene: TRBD1; clone size: .; CDR3 protein: CASSQEGRGKETQYF; CDR3 DNA: TGCGCCAGCAGCCAAGAGGGCAGGGGGAAGGAGACCCAGTACTTC
J gene: TRBJ2-5; V gene: TRBV5-3; D gene: .; clone size: .; CDR3 protein: CARSRIGARDSEGETQYF; CDR3 DNA: TGTGCCAGAAGCCGCATCGGCGCGCGGGACTCCGAGGGAGAGACCCAGTACTTC
J gene: TRBJ1-2; V gene: TRBV19; D gene: .; clone size: .; CDR3 protein: CASSTGSGYGYTF; CDR3 DNA: TGTGCCAGTAGCACAGGGTCAGGCTATGGCTACACCTTC
J gene: TRBJ1-4; V gene: TRBV3-1/TRBV3-2; D gene: .; clone size: .; CDR3 protein: CASSPGGWSTNEKLFF; CDR3 DNA: TGTGCCAGCAGCCCCGGGGGGTGGTCAACTAATGAAAAACTGTTTTTT
J gene: TRBJ2-5; V gene: TRBV7-6; D gene: TRBD1; clone size: .; CDR3 protein: CASSLAPGTGETQYF; CDR3 DNA: TGTGCCAGCAGCTTAGCTCCCGGGACAGGGGAGACCCAGTACTTC
J gene: TRBJ2-2; V gene: TRBV4-2; D gene: TRBD2; clone size: .; CDR3 protein: CASRTSGGTGELFF; CDR3 DNA: TGTGCCAGCAGGACTAGCGGGGGCACCGGGGAGCTGTTTTTT
J gene: TRBJ2-5; V gene: TRBV7-8; D gene: TRBD2; clone size: .; CDR3 protein: CASSFSSGETQYF; CDR3 DNA: TGTGCCAGCAGCTTCTCTAGCGGAGAGACCCAGTACTTC
J gene: TRBJ1-1; V gene: TRBV20-1; D gene: .; clone size: .; CDR3 protein: CSASTLYWNTEAFF; CDR3 DNA: TGCAGTGCTAGTACCCTGTACTGGAACACTGAAGCTTTCTTT
J gene: TRBJ1-1; V gene: TRBV5-1; D gene: .; clone size: many; CDR3 protein: CASSLEGRVNTEAFF; CDR3 DNA: TGCGCCAGCAGCTTGGAAGGCAGGGTGAACACTGAAGCTTTCTTT
J gene: TRBJ1-3; V gene: TRBV25-1; D gene: TRBD1; clone size: .; CDR3 protein: CASSVTSGGGNTIYF; CDR3 DNA: TGTGCCAGCAGTGTAACCTCAGGGGGAGGAAACACCATATATTTT
J gene: TRBJ2-1; V gene: TRBV7-2; D gene: TRBD2; clone size: .; CDR3 protein: CASSLLTSGRRPVDNEQFF; CDR3 DNA: TGTGCCAGCAGCTTATTGACTAGCGGGCGGAGACCCGTCGACAATGAGCAGTTCTTC
J gene: TRBJ2-2; V gene: TRBV6-4; D gene: TRBD2; clone size: .; CDR3 protein: CASSASGGDTGELFF; CDR3 DNA: TGTGCCAGCAGTGCTAGCGGGGGCGATACCGGGGAGCTGTTTTTT
J gene: TRBJ2-7; V gene: TRBV21-1; D gene: .; clone size: .; CDR3 protein: CASSKEPRQGEIYEQYF; CDR3 DNA: TGTGCCAGCAGCAAAGAACCCCGGCAGGGGGAGATTTACGAGCAGTACTTC
J gene: TRBJ2-3; V gene: TRBV24-1; D gene: .; clone size: .; CDR3 protein: CATSGALATDTQYF; CDR3 DNA: TGTGCCACCAGTGGTGCGCTTGCAACAGATACGCAGTATTTT
J gene: TRBJ2-1; V gene: TRBV12-5; D gene: .; clone size: once; CDR3 protein: CASGLVPGLRFSSYNEQFF; CDR3 DNA: TGTGCTAGTGGTTTGGTGCCGGGACTTCGCTTCAGCTCCTACAATGAGCAGTTCTTC
J gene: TRBJ2-1; V gene: TRBV10-2; D gene: TRBD2; clone size: .; CDR3 protein: CASRLAGGYNEQFF; CDR3 DNA: TGCGCCAGCAGACTAGCGGGGGGATACAATGAGCAGTTCTTC
J gene: TRBJ2-5; V gene: TRBV10-2; D gene: .; clone size: .; CDR3 protein: CASTEWSKQETQYF; CDR3 DNA: TGCGCCAGCACCGAGTGGAGTAAACAAGAGACCCAGTACTTC
J gene: TRBJ2-5; V gene: TRBV5-1; D gene: TRBD2; clone size: .; CDR3 protein: CASSLVAGEETQYF; CDR3 DNA: TGCGCCAGCAGCTTGGTAGCGGGGGAAGAGACCCAGTACTTC
J gene: TRBJ1-1; V gene: TRBV19; D gene: .; clone size: many; CDR3 protein: CASSIDGAPNTEAFF; CDR3 DNA: TGTGCCAGTAGTATAGATGGGGCCCCGAACACTGAAGCTTTCTTT
J gene: TRBJ2-5; V gene: TRBV4-1; D gene: .; clone size: .; CDR3 protein: CASSRGTPQETQYF; CDR3 DNA: TGCGCCAGCAGCCGCGGGACCCCCCAAGAGACCCAGTACTTC
J gene: TRBJ2-7; V gene: TRBV29-1; D gene: .; clone size: .; CDR3 protein: CSVVLQEAPYEQYF; CDR3 DNA: TGCAGCGTTGTATTACAGGAAGCTCCCTACGAGCAGTACTTC
J gene: TRBJ1-3; V gene: TRBV10-3; D gene: .; clone size: .; CDR3 protein: CAIRDGSSGNTIYF; CDR3 DNA: TGTGCCATCAGGGACGGGAGCTCTGGAAACACCATATATTTT
J gene: TRBJ1-2; V gene: TRBV12-1; D gene: .; clone size: .; CDR3 protein: CASSFGDRTANYGYTF; CDR3 DNA: TGTGCCAGCAGCTTTGGGGACAGGACAGCTAACTATGGCTACACCTTC
J gene: TRBJ1-1; V gene: TRBV2; D gene: .; clone size: .; CDR3 protein: CASRSQINTEAFF; CDR3 DNA: TGTGCCAGCAGATCGCAGATAAACACTGAAGCTTTCTTT
J gene: TRBJ1-2; V gene: TRBV18; D gene: TRBD1; clone size: .; CDR3 protein: CASSPDRGYYGYTF; CDR3 DNA: TGTGCCAGCTCACCGGACAGGGGTTACTATGGCTACACCTTC
J gene: TRBJ1-2; V gene: TRBV27; D gene: TRBD1; clone size: once; CDR3 protein: CASATGQGRNYGYTF; CDR3 DNA: TGTGCCAGCGCGACGGGACAGGGCCGTAACTATGGCTACACCTTC
J gene: TRBJ2-1; V gene: TRBV27; D gene: TRBD2; clone size: .; CDR3 protein: CASSPGGLNEQFF; CDR3 DNA: TGTGCCAGTTCCCCGGGGGGGCTCAATGAGCAGTTCTTC
J gene: TRBJ1-1; V gene: TRBV11-2; D gene: .; clone size: .; CDR3 protein: CASSSTTGLSPQAFF; CDR3 DNA: TGTGCCAGCAGCTCAACGACAGGTTTGAGTCCTCAAGCTTTCTTT